These 13 T cell receptor beta chains share one sample of origin, sequenced in a study of shared clonotypes between healthy human individuals (dated by TCRdb to 2018 to 2021). Preparation of the library involved the immunoSEQ multiplex PCR assay. TCRdb stores this immuneACCESS table with in-frame sequences only. Part of the clones is absent; in the studies checked, under half of the shortfall reflects unresolved V genes, and no reason is known for the rest. Here the sample has about 610,000 clones; around 97% occur a single time. The biggest ten clones account for less than 0.065% of the sample. Material for sequencing was naive CD4+ T cells sorted from blood. In the paper's terms, the cell subset or site label means: CD45RA+ positively selected. These TCRs come from a woman aged 25 to 45 in good health.

The J gene is TRBJ2-1, the V gene TRBV4-2, with 14 bases matching TRBD2. The CDR3 has 17 amino acids. V shed 2 bases, J shed 4 bases, and the junction held 4 bases outside the gene matches. Germline CDR1 LGHNA, CDR2 YNFKEQ. The CDR3 bases are TGTGCCAGCAGCCAAACAGGGACTAGCGGGAGATACAATGAGCAGTTCTTC. Amino acids: CASSQTGTSGRYNEQFF.

J is TRBJ2-3 and V is TRBV28; no definite D call. The germline V and J ends were trimmed by 3 bases and 1 base, with 11 bases remaining between them. Looked up from germline, CDR1 is MDHEN and CDR2 is SYDVKM. CDR3 length: 15 amino acids. CDR3 loop: CASSLPSDGTDTQYF. The CDR3 DNA is TGTGCCAGCAGTTTGCCCTCAGACGGCACAGATACGCAGTATTTT.

The chain combines TRBV13 with TRBJ2-5, with 9 nucleotides matching TRBD1. Near its end, the DNA agrees better with TRBJ2-7, so the J call may be wrong. This CDR3 has 14 amino acids. Looked up from germline, CDR1 is PRHDT and CDR2 is FYEKMQ (reference sequence). The CDR3 spells CASSLGTGGYEQYF. CDR3 coding DNA: TGTGCCAGCAGCTTAGGGACAGGGGGGTACGAGCAGTACTTC.

The rearrangement links TRBV5-4 to TRBJ2-3; no firm D call. V dropped 4 bases and J dropped 4 bases, with 10 bases sitting between them. The germline V gene encodes CDR1 SGHNT and CDR2 YYREEE (reference sequence). The CDR3 runs to 13 residues. The CDR3 region is CASSLSGADTQYF. The CDR3 nucleotides are TGTGCCAGCAGCCTTAGTGGGGCAGATACGCAGTATTTT.

V gene TRBV16 combines with J gene TRBJ2-7; TRBD1 matches 7 bases. Germline CDR1 KGHSY, CDR2 FQNENV. Trimming cost V 2 bases and J 3 bases; bases outside gene matches: 7. This CDR3 is built from 15 residues. This CDR3 is CASSQGRQGSYEQYF. The CDR3 coding sequence is TGTGCCAGCAGCCAAGGCCGACAGGGAAGCTACGAGCAGTACTTC.

The chain has TRBV6-1 and TRBJ1-4, with TRBD1 identical over 8 bases. The V gene end was trimmed by 7 bases and the J gene end by 8 bases; junction bases not matched to a gene: 6. The CDR3 is 13 amino acids. Germline V gene sequence: CDR1 MNHNS, CDR2 SASEGT. The chain's CDR3 is CASTLTGDEKLFF. CDR3 sequence (DNA): TGTGCCAGCACTCTGACAGGGGACGAAAAACTGTTTTTT.

The V gene is TRBV2, the J gene TRBJ2-5; tentatively, D is TRBD2 (5 bases). The CDR3 spans 13 residues. CDR1 SNHLY and CDR2 FYNNEI come from the germline V gene. Trimming shortened V by 8 bases and J by 5 bases, and 15 bases separated the two germline ends. The DNA for the CDR3 is TGTGCCAGCGGAATCCTAGCTTCGGAGACCCAGTACTTC. Translated, it gives CASGILASETQYF.

The chain carries TRBV7-7 and TRBJ2-3; TRBD2 matches at 7 bases. This CDR3 comprises 15 residues. With 5 bases clipped from V and 5 bases from J, the junction kept 10 bases outside the gene matches. Germline V gene sequence: CDR1 SSHAT, CDR2 FNYEAQ (reference sequence). The CDR3, as DNA: TGTGCCAGCAGCCCCCGCGGGGGTCTATTAGATACGCAGTATTTT. It codes for CASSPRGGLLDTQYF. The whole variable domain, filled in from reference TRBV7-7 and TRBJ2-3, reads GAGVSQSPRYKVTKRGQDVTLRCDPISSHATLYWYQQALGQGPEFLTYFNYEAQPDKSGLPSDRFSAERPEGSISTLTIQRTEQRDSAMYRCASSPRGGLLDTQYFGPGTRLTVL.

The chain is built from TRBV5-1 and TRBJ2-1; 8 nucleotides match TRBD2. Per germline, CDR1 SGHRS and CDR2 YFSETQ. The CDR3 has 17 residues. The J segment lost 6 bases and the V segment lost 0 bases, leaving 11 bases of the junction unmatched. The CDR3 loop reads CASSLAGRLAGINEQFF. Here the CDR3 DNA reads TGCGCCAGCAGCTTGGCCGGGAGATTAGCGGGAATCAATGAGCAGTTCTTC.

The genes are TRBV6-1 and TRBJ1-5; unclear D gene. Germline V CDR1 and CDR2: MNHNS, SASEGT. Between the trimmed V and J ends, which lost 3 bases and 4 bases, there was a span of 13 bases. CDR3 length equals 15 residues. CDR3 in amino acids: CASSDNSNRNQPQHF. The CDR3 DNA follows: TGTGCCAGCAGTGACAATTCTAATCGGAATCAGCCCCAGCATTTT.

This clone was recorded only once. CDR3 loop: CASSLGLAGHTDTQYF. For the CDR3, the DNA is TGTGCCAGCAGCTTGGGTCTAGCGGGGCACACAGATACGCAGTATTTT. The chain combines TRBV5-4 with TRBJ2-3; 9 positions match TRBD2. CDR1 is SGHNT and CDR2 is YYREEE in the germline V gene (reference sequence). The V gene end was trimmed by 0 bases and the J gene end by 2 bases; junction bases not matched to a gene: 4. The CDR3 spans 16 residues.

The rearrangement uses TRBV7-9 and TRBJ1-1; 7 bases line up with TRBD1. Trimming cost V 5 bases and J 1 base; bases outside gene matches: 7. This CDR3 is built from 15 residues. Per the germline V gene, CDR1 is SEHNR and CDR2 is FQNEAQ (reference sequence). DNA for the CDR3: TGTGCCAGCAGCCGCCGACAGGGAAAGAACACTGAAGCTTTCTTT. This gives the protein CASSRRQGKNTEAFF.

The rearrangement uses TRBV28 and TRBJ1-2, with D possibly matching TRBD1 (6 bases). Trimming removed 2 bases from V and 2 bases from J, with 12 bases in between. There are 15 residues in the CDR3. CDR1 MDHEN and CDR2 SYDVKM come from the germline V gene. Here the CDR3 DNA reads TGTGCCAGCAGTTTAGAACAGGGAGTCAACTATGGCTACACCTTC. Its translation is CASSLEQGVNYGYTF.